These T cell receptor beta chains were read from a single sample in a study of response to subunit inactivated influenza vaccine. TCRdb recomputed calls from the RT-PCR reads with MiXCR, one row per CDR3 protein. This table has about 530,000 distinct CDR3 sequences, approximately 12% appearing once. The sequences come from PBMCs from blood, collected 35 to 45 days after vaccination. The receptors derive from a man in his forties or fifties who received an inactivated influenza vaccine. The CDR3 runs from the conserved cysteine through the conserved F or W. The D gene is left open where the match is weak. The listing skips clone size in some rows; elsewhere it reads once, few, many or a size class.

V: TRBV12-3/TRBV12-4; D: -; size: -; J: TRBJ1-5; DNA: TGTGCCAGCAGTTTGTACTTCAGGGGTGGTAGCAATCAGCCCCAGCATTTT; CDR3: CASSLYFRGGSNQPQHF
V: TRBV4-3; D: -; size: many; J: TRBJ2-2; DNA: TGCGCCAGCAGCCAAGATAAGGGGGACTGGACTACGAACACCGGGGAGCTGTTTTTT; CDR3: CASSQDKGDWTTNTGELFF
V: TRBV5-1; D: TRBD1; size: -; J: TRBJ1-5; DNA: TGCGCCAGCAGCACCGGACAGGGCAATCAGCCCCAGCATTTT; CDR3: CASSTGQGNQPQHF
V: TRBV7-2; D: TRBD1; size: many; J: TRBJ1-3; DNA: TGTGCCAGCAGCTTCGGCAGGGGGCCGGGAAACACCATATATTTT; CDR3: CASSFGRGPGNTIYF
V: TRBV10-3; D: TRBD2; size: -; J: TRBJ2-7; DNA: TGTGCCATCAGTGAGCAAGCGGGGCGCACCTACGAGCAGTACTTC; CDR3: CAISEQAGRTYEQYF
V: TRBV25-1; D: TRBD2; size: -; J: TRBJ2-2; DNA: TGTGCCAGCAGTGAATCCGGGGGGGCTAGCGGGGAGCTGTTTTTT; CDR3: CASSESGGASGELFF
V: TRBV10-3; D: TRBD2; size: -; J: TRBJ2-2; DNA: TGTGCCCTCTCGGCGGGGGACTCTCACACCGGGGAGCTGTTTTTT; CDR3: CALSAGDSHTGELFF
V: TRBV6-5; D: -; size: many; J: TRBJ2-3; DNA: TGTGCCAGCAGTTTACGGGGATATTCCACAGATACGCAGTATTTT; CDR3: CASSLRGYSTDTQYF
V: TRBV12-3/TRBV12-4; D: TRBD1; size: many; J: TRBJ1-2; DNA: TGTGCCAGCAGTCCTTGGACAGGGGATGGCTACACCTTC; CDR3: CASSPWTGDGYTF
V: TRBV29-1; D: TRBD1; size: -; J: TRBJ2-5; DNA: TGCAGCGTTGAATTAGTTGCCGGGACAGGGGGCCGGGAGACCCAGTACTTC; CDR3: CSVELVAGTGGRETQYF
V: TRBV20-1; D: TRBD2; size: many; J: TRBJ2-1; DNA: TGCAGTGCTAATGGGGTGCTAGCGGACAATGAGCAGTTCTTC; CDR3: CSANGVLADNEQFF
V: TRBV20-1; D: TRBD2; size: -; J: TRBJ2-6; DNA: TGCAGTGCTAGAACGGGGGGTACTGGGGCCAACGTCCTGACTTTC; CDR3: CSARTGGTGANVLTF
V: TRBV12-3/TRBV12-4; D: -; size: few; J: TRBJ2-5; DNA: TGTGCCAGCAGTCCCGGCTCTACGACAACCCAGTACTTC; CDR3: CASSPGSTTTQYF
V: TRBV12-3/TRBV12-4; D: -; size: few; J: TRBJ2-7; DNA: TGTGCCAGCAGTTTATACCGGGATTTCCACGAGCAGTACTTC; CDR3: CASSLYRDFHEQYF
V: TRBV29-1; D: -; size: many; J: TRBJ2-7; DNA: TGCAGCGTTGAGGGGGGACAGTTCTACGAGCAGTACTTC; CDR3: CSVEGGQFYEQYF
V: TRBV15; D: -; size: -; J: TRBJ2-1; DNA: TGTGCCACCAGCAGAGATCGGGCCAGCGGGCAGGGCGCTGAGCAGTTCTTC; CDR3: CATSRDRASGQGAEQFF
V: TRBV5-6; D: -; size: few; J: TRBJ1-4; DNA: TGTGCCAGCAGCGACCAGAGTTCCCGTAATGAAAAACTGTTTTTT; CDR3: CASSDQSSRNEKLFF
V: TRBV6-2/TRBV6-3; D: TRBD2; size: -; J: TRBJ2-1; DNA: TGTGCCAGCAGTTACTCGACGGGACTAGCGGGGGTAAGCTCCTACAATGAGCAGTTCTTC; CDR3: CASSYSTGLAGVSSYNEQFF
V: TRBV12-3/TRBV12-4; D: -; size: few; J: TRBJ1-5; DNA: TGTGCCAGCAGTTTAGCCCGGGGGCTTCAGCCCCAGCATTTT; CDR3: CASSLARGLQPQHF
V: TRBV7-9; D: TRBD1; size: few; J: TRBJ1-4; DNA: TGTGCCAGCAGCAGACCAGGGGGCAAGGGTGAAAAACTGTTTTTT; CDR3: CASSRPGGKGEKLFF
V: TRBV4-3; D: TRBD1; size: many; J: TRBJ2-1; DNA: TGCGCCAGCAGCACGGACAGGGGGTCCTACAATGAGCAGTTCTTC; CDR3: CASSTDRGSYNEQFF
V: TRBV5-5; D: -; size: -; J: TRBJ2-6; DNA: TGTGCCAGCACCTTGGGATTGGGACGGAACTCTGGGGCCAACGTCCTGACTTTC; CDR3: CASTLGLGRNSGANVLTF
V: TRBV6-5; D: TRBD1; size: many; J: TRBJ2-1; DNA: TGTGCCAGCAGTTCAGCAGGGGGTGAGCAGTTCTTC; CDR3: CASSSAGGEQFF
V: TRBV11-2; D: -; size: many; J: TRBJ2-5; DNA: TGTGCCAGCAGCTTAGGGAGAGGAGGTGCCCCAGAGACCCAGTACTTC; CDR3: CASSLGRGGAPETQYF
V: TRBV6-1; D: -; size: few; J: TRBJ2-4; DNA: TGTGCCAGCAGTGAAGCGCGCAGCAGTCCTCAAAGAAACATTCAGTACTTC; CDR3: CASSEARSSPQRNIQYF
V: TRBV28; D: -; size: -; J: TRBJ2-4; DNA: TGTGCCAGCATTCCATCAACAGGAGACCTAGCCAAAAACATTCAGTACTTC; CDR3: CASIPSTGDLAKNIQYF
V: TRBV5-1; D: -; size: -; J: TRBJ1-5; DNA: TGCGCCAGCAGCCCAGGGAGTAATAGCAATCAGCCCCAGCATTTT; CDR3: CASSPGSNSNQPQHF
V: TRBV28; D: -; size: many; J: TRBJ2-7; DNA: TGTGCCAGCAGTTTTGAGGGCCAAGGGTACGAGCAGTACTTC; CDR3: CASSFEGQGYEQYF
V: TRBV9; D: TRBD2; size: -; J: TRBJ2-1; DNA: TGTGCCAGCAGCGTAGCCCAGACAGGGTTTCGGACTAGCGGGAGCAATGAGCAGTTCTTC; CDR3: CASSVAQTGFRTSGSNEQFF
V: TRBV27; D: -; size: many; J: TRBJ2-5; DNA: TGTGCCAGCAGTCGTACAGGGCTATCCGGAGAGACCCAGTACTTC; CDR3: CASSRTGLSGETQYF
V: TRBV5-1; D: TRBD1; size: few; J: TRBJ2-7; DNA: TGCGCCAGCAGCTTATGGACAGGGCACTACGAGCAGTACTTC; CDR3: CASSLWTGHYEQYF
V: TRBV5-1; D: TRBD2; size: -; J: TRBJ2-2; DNA: TGCGCCAGCAGCTTGGAAGCGGGGGGGCCGAACACCGGGGAGCTGTTTTTT; CDR3: CASSLEAGGPNTGELFF
V: TRBV14; D: -; size: -; J: TRBJ2-3; DNA: TGTGCCAGCAGCCAAGTTCAGCAAATCCCGGACAGTTGG; CDR3: CASSQVQQIPDSW
V: TRBV24-1; D: -; size: few; J: TRBJ2-7; DNA: TGTGCCACCAGTGATTTGCAGGAAACTTTGTACGAGCAGTACTTC; CDR3: CATSDLQETLYEQYF
V: TRBV9; D: -; size: -; J: TRBJ1-1; DNA: TGTGCCAGCAGCGTAGGAACACGGAACACTGAAGCTTTCTTT; CDR3: CASSVGTRNTEAFF
V: TRBV27; D: TRBD1; size: few; J: TRBJ2-7; DNA: TGTGCCAGCACCTCCAAACCGGGACAGGGTGCCTACGAGCAGTACTTC; CDR3: CASTSKPGQGAYEQYF
V: TRBV12-3/TRBV12-4; D: TRBD2; size: -; J: TRBJ2-7; DNA: TGTGCCAGCAGTTCAACAGTCAGCGGGGGGGCCCGGTCCTACGAGCAGTACTTC; CDR3: CASSSTVSGGARSYEQYF
V: TRBV4-1; D: -; size: -; J: TRBJ1-2; DNA: TGCGCCAGCAGCCAAGATCCCGCGGGGTTTTACTATGGCTACACCTTC; CDR3: CASSQDPAGFYYGYTF
V: TRBV7-2; D: TRBD2; size: -; J: TRBJ2-5; DNA: TGTGCCAGCAGTCACCTAGCGGGACAAGAGACCCAGTACTTC; CDR3: CASSHLAGQETQYF
V: TRBV27; D: TRBD1; size: few; J: TRBJ1-6; DNA: TGTGCCAGCAGTTTACGGTTAGACAGGGTGTTCTTTTCACCCCTCCACTTT; CDR3: CASSLRLDRVFFSPLHF
V: TRBV20-1; D: TRBD2; size: -; J: TRBJ2-1; DNA: TGCAGTGCTTTTACCTCTAGCGGGAGGGGATCGTCCTACAATGAGCAGTTCTTC; CDR3: CSAFTSSGRGSSYNEQFF
V: TRBV28; D: -; size: -; J: TRBJ2-5; DNA: TGTGCCAGCAGACAGCAAGGCAGGGGTCTCCAAGAGACCCAGTACTTC; CDR3: CASRQQGRGLQETQYF
V: TRBV12-3/TRBV12-4; D: TRBD1; size: few; J: TRBJ1-2; DNA: TGTGCCAGCAGTTTGACAGGGGGCCAAAACTATGGCTACACCTTC; CDR3: CASSLTGGQNYGYTF
V: TRBV6-2/TRBV6-3; D: TRBD2; size: few; J: TRBJ2-5; DNA: TGTGCCAGCAGTTACCGGCGGACTAGCGTCCAAGAGACCCAGTACTTC; CDR3: CASSYRRTSVQETQYF
V: TRBV28; D: -; size: -; J: TRBJ2-5; DNA: TGTGCCAGCAGGAAAATCGACCGCGAGACCCAGTACTTC; CDR3: CASRKIDRETQYF
V: TRBV6-5; D: -; size: few; J: TRBJ2-5; DNA: TGTGCCACTCTTGCTTTGGAGACCCAGTACTTC; CDR3: CATLALETQYF
V: TRBV3-1; D: TRBD2; size: few; J: TRBJ2-5; DNA: TGTGCCAGCAGCCAAGCTCGGGAGGGCCGGGAGACCCAGTACTTC; CDR3: CASSQAREGRETQYF